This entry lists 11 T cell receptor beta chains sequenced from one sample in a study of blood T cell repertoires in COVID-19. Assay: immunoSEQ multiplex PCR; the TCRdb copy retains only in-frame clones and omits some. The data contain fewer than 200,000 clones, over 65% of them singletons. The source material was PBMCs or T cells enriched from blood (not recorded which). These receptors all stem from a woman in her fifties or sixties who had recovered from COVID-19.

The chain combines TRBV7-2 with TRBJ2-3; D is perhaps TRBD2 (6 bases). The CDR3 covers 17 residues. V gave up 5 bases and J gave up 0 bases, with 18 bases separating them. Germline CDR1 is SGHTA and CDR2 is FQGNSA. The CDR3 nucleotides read TGTGCCAGCAGCCCCATTGCGGGACGGCCTAGCACAGATACGCAGTATTTT. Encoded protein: CASSPIAGRPSTDTQYF. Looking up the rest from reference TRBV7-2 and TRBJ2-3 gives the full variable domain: GAGVSQSPSNKVTEKGKDVELRCDPISGHTALYWYRQSLGQGLEFLIYFQGNSAPDKSGLPSDRFSAERTGGSVSTLTIQRTQQEDSAVYLCASSPIAGRPSTDTQYFGPGTRLTVL.

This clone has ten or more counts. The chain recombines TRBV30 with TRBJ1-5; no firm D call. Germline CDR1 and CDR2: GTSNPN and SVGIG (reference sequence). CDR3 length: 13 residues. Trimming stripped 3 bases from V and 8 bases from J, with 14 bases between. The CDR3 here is CAWSSGGVKPQHF. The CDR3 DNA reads TGTGCCTGGAGCTCCGGCGGTGTTAAGCCCCAGCATTTT.

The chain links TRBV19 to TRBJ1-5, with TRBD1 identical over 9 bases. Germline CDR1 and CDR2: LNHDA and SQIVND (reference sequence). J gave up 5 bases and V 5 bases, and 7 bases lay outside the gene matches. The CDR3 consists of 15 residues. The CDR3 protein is CASSPGTGNDQPQHF. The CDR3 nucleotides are TGTGCCAGTAGTCCCGGGACAGGGAACGATCAGCCCCAGCATTTT.

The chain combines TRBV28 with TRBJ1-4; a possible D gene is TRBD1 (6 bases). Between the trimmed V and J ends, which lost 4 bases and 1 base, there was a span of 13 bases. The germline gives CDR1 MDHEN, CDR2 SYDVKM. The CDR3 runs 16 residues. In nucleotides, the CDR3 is TGTGCCAGCAGTTCGGACTTGGACAGAACTAATGAAAAACTGTTTTTT. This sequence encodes CASSSDLDRTNEKLFF.

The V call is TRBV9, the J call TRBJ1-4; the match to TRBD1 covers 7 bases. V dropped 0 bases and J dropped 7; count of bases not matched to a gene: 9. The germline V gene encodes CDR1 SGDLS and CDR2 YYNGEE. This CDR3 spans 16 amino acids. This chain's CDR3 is CASSVGGQGVVEKLFF. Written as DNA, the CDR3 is TGTGCCAGCAGCGTAGGAGGGCAGGGGGTGGTTGAAAAACTGTTTTTT. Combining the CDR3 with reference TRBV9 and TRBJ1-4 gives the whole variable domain DSGVTQTPKHLITATGQRVTLRCSPRSGDLSVYWYQQSLDQGLQFLIQYYNGEERAKGNILERFSAQQFPDLHSELNLSSLELGDSALYFCASSVGGQGVVEKLFFGSGTQLSVL.

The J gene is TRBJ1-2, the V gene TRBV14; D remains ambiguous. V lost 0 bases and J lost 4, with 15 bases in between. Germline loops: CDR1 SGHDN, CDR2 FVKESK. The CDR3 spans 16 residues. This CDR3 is CASSQESSSWSYGYTF. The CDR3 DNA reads TGTGCCAGCAGCCAAGAATCGAGTTCGTGGAGCTATGGCTACACCTTC.

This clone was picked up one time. CDR3 loop: CASSPRVGAGVGAGELFF. CDR3 nucleotides: TGTGCCAGCAGCCCCCGGGTGGGAGCGGGGGTCGGGGCCGGGGAGCTGTTTTTT. The V call is TRBV7-3, the J call TRBJ2-2; 8 nucleotides match TRBD2. The CDR3 is made up of 18 amino acids. The V and J ends lost 5 bases and 6 bases, in that order; junction bases with no gene match: 17. Germline V gives CDR1 SGHTA, CDR2 FQGTGA.

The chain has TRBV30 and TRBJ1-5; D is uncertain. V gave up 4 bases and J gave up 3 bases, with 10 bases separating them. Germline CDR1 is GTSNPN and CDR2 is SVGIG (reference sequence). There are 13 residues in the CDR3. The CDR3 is CAWNLGFNQPQHF. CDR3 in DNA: TGTGCCTGGAATCTGGGCTTCAATCAGCCCCAGCATTTT.

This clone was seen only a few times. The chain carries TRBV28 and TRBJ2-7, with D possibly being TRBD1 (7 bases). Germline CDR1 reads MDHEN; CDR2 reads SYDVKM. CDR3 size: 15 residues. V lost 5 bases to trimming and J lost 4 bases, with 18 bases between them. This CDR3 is CASSAPWQGGYEQYV. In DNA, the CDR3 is TGTGCCAGCAGTGCCCCTTGGCAGGGGGGTTACGAGCAGTACGTC.

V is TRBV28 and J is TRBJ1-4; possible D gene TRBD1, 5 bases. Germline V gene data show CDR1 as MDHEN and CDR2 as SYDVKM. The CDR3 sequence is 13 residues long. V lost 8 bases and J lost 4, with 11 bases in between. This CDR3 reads CASRPGLNEKLFF. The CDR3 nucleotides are TGTGCCAGCCGTCCAGGGCTTAATGAAAAACTGTTTTTT.

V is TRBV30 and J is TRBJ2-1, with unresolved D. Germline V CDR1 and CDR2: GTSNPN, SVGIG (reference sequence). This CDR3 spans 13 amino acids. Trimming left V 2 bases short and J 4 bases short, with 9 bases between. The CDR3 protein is CAWSKGGYNEQFF. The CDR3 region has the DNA TGTGCCTGGAGTAAAGGCGGATACAATGAGCAGTTCTTC.